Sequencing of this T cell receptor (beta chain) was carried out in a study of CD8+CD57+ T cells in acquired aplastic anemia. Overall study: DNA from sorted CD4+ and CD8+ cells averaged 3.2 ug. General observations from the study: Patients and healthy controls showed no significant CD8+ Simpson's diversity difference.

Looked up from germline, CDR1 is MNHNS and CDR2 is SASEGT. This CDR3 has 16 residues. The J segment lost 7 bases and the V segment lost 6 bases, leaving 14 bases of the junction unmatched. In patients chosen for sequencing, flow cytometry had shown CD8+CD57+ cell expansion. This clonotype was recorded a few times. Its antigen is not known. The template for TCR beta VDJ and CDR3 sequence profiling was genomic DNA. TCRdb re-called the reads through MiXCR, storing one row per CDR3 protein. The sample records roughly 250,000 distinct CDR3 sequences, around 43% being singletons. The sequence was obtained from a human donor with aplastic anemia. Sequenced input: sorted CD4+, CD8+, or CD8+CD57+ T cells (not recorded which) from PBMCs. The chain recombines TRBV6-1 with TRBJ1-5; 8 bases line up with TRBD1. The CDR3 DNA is TGTGCCAGCAGAGATTTCTCAGGGGGCGATGACCAGCCCCAGCATTTT. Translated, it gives CASRDFSGGDDQPQHF.